This TCR beta chain originates from a study of PD-L1 blockade in urothelial cancer. The overall study: Patients began atezolizumab, 1,200 mg intravenously every 3 weeks, at some point between 2012 and 2014. At 3 weeks (second dose) and 6 weeks after starting treatment, blood was analyzed.

This CDR3 region has 14 residues. Germline CDR1 and CDR2: SGHRS and YFSETQ. Deletions cut 0 bases from V and 5 bases from J, with 11 bases between. Time point given: pretreatment peripheral blood. The protocol was immunoSEQ multiplex PCR, while the TCRdb copy is restricted to in-frame clones and leaves out a portion. Of some 87,000 clones listed, 87% were seen once; the top ten hold roughly 2%. This clonotype was obtained from a man in his fifties or sixties with urothelial cancer. The chain employs TRBV5-1 and TRBJ1-1, with D hard to call. Here the sequenced sample was PBMCs, taken around atezolizumab (anti-PD-L1) treatment. CDR3 in DNA: TGCGCCAGCAGCTTGGGTCAGTTCGAAACTGAAGCTTTCTTT. It codes for CASSLGQFETEAFF.